Listed below are T cell receptor beta chains from one sample, sequenced in a study of blood T cell repertoires in COVID-19. This table comes from immunoSEQ multiplex PCR, and its TCRdb copy is limited to in-frame clones, with some not included. Found here are some 290,000 clones, roughly 86% of them singletons; the top ten hold about 3.6%. Sequencing was carried out using peripheral blood. The receptor source for this set is a man aged 18 to 30 with active or convalescent COVID-19. CDR3s include the opening cysteine and the closing phenylalanine or tryptophan. The D gene is left open where the match is weak. Part of the rows lack a size; the others show once, few, many or a class for expanded clones.

V	J	size	D	DNA	CDR3
TRBV5-1	TRBJ2-1	.	TRBD1	TGCGCCAGCAGCCCCAGGGGGCGCTACAATGAGCAGTTCTTC	CASSPRGRYNEQFF
TRBV18	TRBJ1-5	.	TRBD1	TGTGCCAGCTCACCGTTTGTCTTGTCCGTGGGACAGAGCAATCAGCCCCAGCATTTT	CASSPFVLSVGQSNQPQHF
TRBV28	TRBJ2-7	.	TRBD1	TGTGCCAGCAGTTACGACAGGGCAACCTACGAGCAGTACTTC	CASSYDRATYEQYF
TRBV15	TRBJ2-7	few	TRBD1	TGTGCCACCAGCACCCCCGGGACAGGGCCCTACGAGCAGTACTTC	CATSTPGTGPYEQYF
TRBV7-2	TRBJ2-3	.	.	TGTGCCAGCAGCTTAGGTCCCTCCCGGGGCACAGATACGCAGTATTTT	CASSLGPSRGTDTQYF
TRBV25-1	TRBJ1-1	.	.	TGTGCCAGCACTTTGGGGGGTGCTGAAGCTTTCTTT	CASTLGGAEAFF
TRBV3-1/TRBV3-2	TRBJ1-3	.	TRBD1	TGTGCCAGCAGCCGACAGGGTGGGGGACACACCATATATTTT	CASSRQGGGHTIYF
TRBV11-2	TRBJ2-7	.	.	TGTGCCAGCAGCTTATTGCGGGGAGGATACGAGCAGTACTTC	CASSLLRGGYEQYF
TRBV5-4	TRBJ2-7	.	.	TGTGCCAGCAGCTTTTCATCAACCAGGCTTTCCTACGAGCAGTACTTC	CASSFSSTRLSYEQYF
TRBV10-3	TRBJ2-2	.	.	TGTGCCATCACGCCTGGCGAGGGGAACACCGGGGAGCTGTTTTTT	CAITPGEGNTGELFF
TRBV2	TRBJ2-4	.	.	TGTGCCAGCAGCGTACTTGGCATTCAGTACTTC	CASSVLGIQYF
TRBV29-1	TRBJ1-5	.	TRBD1	TGCAGCGTTGACGGCAGGGGGCTAAGTCAGCCCCAGCATTTT	CSVDGRGLSQPQHF
TRBV5-1	TRBJ1-1	.	.	TGCGCCAGCAGCTTGACTCAGGGGACTGAAGCTTTCTTT	CASSLTQGTEAFF
TRBV25-1	TRBJ2-7	.	TRBD1	TGTGCCACACAGGGGGCGAAGGAGCAGTACTTC	CATQGAKEQYF
TRBV11-2	TRBJ1-1	.	.	TGTGCCAGCAGCTTAGAGGCGGGAGCTGAAGCTTTCTTT	CASSLEAGAEAFF
TRBV11-3	TRBJ2-2	.	TRBD2	TGTGCCAGCAGCTTACTGAGGGAGGGGACCGGGGAGCTGTTTTTT	CASSLLREGTGELFF
TRBV2	TRBJ2-7	.	.	TGTGCCAGCGGCGGAATGACCTACGAGCAGTACTTC	CASGGMTYEQYF
TRBV4-2	TRBJ1-2	.	.	TGTGCCAGCAGCCCCGAGGTACGGTCAGTAAACTATGGCTACACCTTC	CASSPEVRSVNYGYTF
TRBV2	TRBJ2-1	.	TRBD2	TGTGCCAGCAGCCATAGCGGGAGTTCCTACAATGAGCAGTTCTTC	CASSHSGSSYNEQFF
TRBV28	TRBJ2-7	few	TRBD1	TGTGCCAGCAGTTCGGGACAGGAACCCTACGAGCAGTACTTC	CASSSGQEPYEQYF
TRBV20-1	TRBJ2-3	.	.	TGCAGTGCGGGGAGAGGAGATACGCAGTATTTT	CSAGRGDTQYF
TRBV14	TRBJ2-3	once	.	TGTGCCAGCAGCCGCCAGGGGGGAGCTGGAGTGGAGCAGTATTTT	CASSRQGGAGVEQYF
TRBV4-1	TRBJ1-1	.	.	TGCGCCAGCAGCCCCTGGGGGGGAACGAACACTGAAGCTTTCTTT	CASSPWGGTNTEAFF
TRBV9	TRBJ1-2	.	TRBD1	TGTGCCAGCAGCACAGGGGGGGACTATGGCTACACCTTC	CASSTGGDYGYTF
TRBV19	TRBJ1-3	few	TRBD1	TGTGCCAGCAAGGACAGGGGGTCTGGAAACACCATATATTTT	CASKDRGSGNTIYF
TRBV28	TRBJ1-5	.	TRBD1	TGTGCCAGCAGCAAAGGGACAGTTAGTCAGCCCCAGCATTTT	CASSKGTVSQPQHF
TRBV12-5	TRBJ2-1	.	TRBD2	TGTGCTAGTGGTTTGGGTGGGACTAGCGGGAGAAATGAGCAGTTCTTC	CASGLGGTSGRNEQFF
TRBV9	TRBJ1-1	once	TRBD1	TGTGCCAGCAGCGCCACAGGGGCTTCGGGAACTGAAGCTTTCTTT	CASSATGASGTEAFF
TRBV19	TRBJ2-7	.	TRBD2	TGTGCCAGTAAACCCGGGACTAGCGGCTACGAGCAGTACTTC	CASKPGTSGYEQYF
TRBV2	TRBJ1-1	.	.	TGTGCCAGCAGGGAAGTTGGGAGGATGAACACTGAAGCTTTCTTT	CASREVGRMNTEAFF
TRBV29-1	TRBJ2-3	.	.	TGCAGCGTTGGGCGCGGCGCAGATACGCAGTATTTT	CSVGRGADTQYF
TRBV12-3/TRBV12-4	TRBJ1-2	once	.	.	CASSSGQGEGYTF
TRBV6-5	TRBJ1-5	.	TRBD1	TGTGCCAGCAGAGGGACAGCCGACCGGCCCCAGCATTTT	CASRGTADRPQHF
TRBV9	TRBJ1-3	once	.	TGTGCCAGCAGCGGCGACTCTGGAAACACCATATATTTT	CASSGDSGNTIYF
TRBV5-4	TRBJ2-5	.	.	TGTGCCAGCAGCTTGGAAACATCAGAGACCCAGTACTTC	CASSLETSETQYF
TRBV30	TRBJ1-1	.	TRBD1	TGTGCCTGGGGGACGGGACAGGGTGTCACTGAAGCTTTCTTT	CAWGTGQGVTEAFF
TRBV6-5	TRBJ1-2	.	.	TGTGCCAGCAGTCACAGGGAATCCTATGGCTACACCTTC	CASSHRESYGYTF
TRBV7-2	TRBJ1-2	.	.	TGTGCCAGCAGCTTAGCGGTCGCAGGCCCTGCTTATGGCTACACCTTC	CASSLAVAGPAYGYTF
TRBV28	TRBJ2-7	.	.	TGTGCCAGCAGTGCAATTCAGGGTTACTACGAGCAGTACTTC	CASSAIQGYYEQYF
TRBV27	TRBJ2-3	.	.	TGTGCCAGCAGTGACCGGACAGACATCACAGATACGCAGTATTTT	CASSDRTDITDTQYF
TRBV5-6	TRBJ2-2	.	TRBD1	TGTGCCAGCAGTCGGCCTGACAGGGTACGGGAGCTGTTTTTT	CASSRPDRVRELFF
TRBV29-1	TRBJ2-7	.	TRBD2	TGCAGCGTTGAGTCTGGGACTAGCGTTACCCTCCAGCAGTACTTC	CSVESGTSVTLQQYF
TRBV11-2	TRBJ1-1	.	.	TGTGCCAGCAGCTTCACCTCAGGGGAGGGGACTGAAGCTTTCTTT	CASSFTSGEGTEAFF
TRBV7-9	TRBJ2-3	.	.	TGTGCCAGCAGCTTCGGCGCGGATAGCACAGATACGCAGTATTTT	CASSFGADSTDTQYF
TRBV7-9	TRBJ2-3	.	.	TGTGCCAGCAGCTTAATCTCCTCGGGGACAGATACGCAGTATTTT	CASSLISSGTDTQYF
TRBV4-1	TRBJ1-2	.	.	TGCGCCAGCAGCCAAGAGAACAGGGTGTGGAATGGCTACACCTTC	CASSQENRVWNGYTF
TRBV12-3/TRBV12-4	TRBJ1-5	.	.	TGTGCCAGCAGCGGTCGGCGGGATCAGCCCCAGCATTTT	CASSGRRDQPQHF
TRBV4-3	TRBJ2-5	once	TRBD1	TGCGCCAGCAGCCTCCGGGACAGGGAAGAGACCCAGTACTTC	CASSLRDREETQYF
TRBV2	TRBJ1-6	.	TRBD1	TGTGCCAGCACTTCAGACAGGGGAAACTCACCCCTCCACTTT	CASTSDRGNSPLHF
TRBV7-9	TRBJ2-7	.	.	TGTGCCAGCAGCTCCGACAGGAGCTCCTACGAGCAGTACTTC	CASSSDRSSYEQYF
TRBV6-5	TRBJ1-2	.	.	TGTGCCAGCAGTTACATCTCACAGGGTAACTATGGCTACACCTTC	CASSYISQGNYGYTF
TRBV6-5	TRBJ2-2	few	.	TGTGCCAGCCGAACGCCCGGGGTCGGGGAGCTGTTTTTT	CASRTPGVGELFF
TRBV6-2/TRBV6-3	TRBJ1-2	.	.	TGTGCCAGCAGTGGTCACAGCCTGATTAACTATGGCTACACCTTC	CASSGHSLINYGYTF